The present T cell receptor beta chain was sequenced within a study of spatial heterogeneity in lung cancer. General study points: Blood carried ubiquitous expanded tumor TCRs more at resection than follow-up.

Every TCR cDNA molecule carried a tag that served as a unique molecular identifier. A single record per CDR3 protein comes from TCRdb applying MiXCR to the 5' RACE reads. Of about 25,000 distinct CDR3 sequences in the sample, 5.5% to 8% were seen once. Germline V gene data show CDR1 as SGHRS and CDR2 as YFSETQ. This CDR3 is 16 amino acids long. The ends were cut back, 0 bases at V and 2 bases at J, with 11 bases in the middle. As to time point: sample taken at primary tumor resection. Unsorted samples of tumor, nontumor lung or frozen PBMC had their whole RNA sequenced. The donors comprised approximately 75 untreated early-stage non-small cell lung cancer patients. This clonotype was observed many times. What it binds is not known.

This sequence joins TRBV5-1 and TRBJ2-2; no clear D. This sequence originates from a male donor with early-stage non-small cell lung cancer. The sample consisted of PBMCs, taken at surgery. The DNA for the CDR3 is TGCGCCAGCAGCTTGGCCGGGTCTTTTAACACCGGGGAGCTGTTTTTT. Translating it yields CASSLAGSFNTGELFF.